A selection of T cell receptor beta chains follows, all from one sample in a study of shared clonotypes between healthy human individuals. Profiling relied on immunoSEQ multiplex PCR, and the TCRdb table lists in-frame clones only, not all of them. Counted here are roughly 410,000 clones, about 96% occurring once; the ten biggest clones make up 0.32%. Material: memory CD8+ T cells sorted from blood. Receptors were obtained from a man aged 25 to 40 in good health. The CDR3 runs from the conserved cysteine through the conserved F or W. A D gene is named only where the DNA matches it firmly. Size tells how often a clone was seen (once, few, many) or the class of an expanded clone, and some rows leave it out.

>NA|TRBV19|TRBJ2-3|NA
CASSLTFRYRTQYF
TGTGCCAGTAGTTTAACCTTCCGGTATCGCACGCAGTATTTT
>NA|TRBV5-1|TRBJ1-1|NA
CASNRGGNTEAFF
TGCGCCAGCAACCGAGGAGGGAACACTGAAGCTTTCTTT
>NA|TRBV6-1|TRBJ1-2|NA
CASSIGRSGYTF
TGTGCCAGCAGTATTGGGAGAAGTGGCTACACCTTC
>NA|TRBV4-1|TRBJ1-5|TRBD1
CASSRFPDREVGVGNQPQHF
TGCGCCAGCAGCCGATTTCCGGACAGGGAGGTTGGTGTAGGCAATCAGCCCCAGCATTTT
>NA|TRBV6-6|TRBJ2-1|NA
CASINYNEQFF
TGTGCCAGCATAAACTACAATGAGCAGTTCTTC
>NA|TRBV7-2|TRBJ2-7|NA
CASSLSATNPYEQYF
TGTGCCAGCAGCTTATCAGCAACAAACCCCTACGAGCAGTACTTC
>NA|TRBV27|TRBJ2-7|TRBD2
CASSPWGGTGGEQYF
TGTGCCAGCAGTCCCTGGGGGGGGACGGGGGGCGAGCAGTACTTC
>NA|TRBV4-1|TRBJ1-6|NA
CASSQAGVAYSPLHF
TGCGCCAGCAGCCAAGCTGGGGTCGCGTATTCACCCCTCCACTTT
>NA|TRBV4-1|TRBJ2-7|NA
CASSQDLYFSYEQYF
TGCGCCAGCAGCCAAGATTTGTACTTTTCCTACGAGCAGTACTTC
>NA|TRBV27|TRBJ2-1|NA
CASRPSGTNNEQFF
TGTGCCAGCAGGCCATCCGGGACCAACAATGAGCAGTTCTTC
>NA|TRBV2|TRBJ2-4|TRBD2
CASRPAGVKNIQYF
TGTGCCAGCAGACCAGCGGGGGTCAAAAACATTCAGTACTTC
>NA|TRBV4-2|TRBJ2-7|NA
CASSHRGGEQYF
TGTGCCAGCAGCCACCGAGGAGGGGAGCAGTACTTC
>NA|TRBV11-2|TRBJ2-5|NA
CASSLWGVGETQYF
TGTGCCAGCAGCCTGTGGGGGGTAGGGGAGACCCAGTACTTC
>NA|TRBV28|TRBJ2-1|NA
CASPQSENNEQFF
TGTGCCAGCCCCCAGAGCGAAAACAATGAGCAGTTCTTC
>NA|TRBV6-1|TRBJ1-5|NA
CASRNQGNQPQHF
TGTGCCAGCCGAAACCAGGGTAATCAGCCCCAGCATTTT
>NA|TRBV28|TRBJ2-7|NA
CASRTGPQYEQYF
TGTGCCAGCAGGACCGGGCCCCAATACGAGCAGTACTTC
>NA|TRBV11-1|TRBJ2-7|NA
CASSLAPRSTLYEQYF
TGTGCCAGCAGCTTAGCCCCTAGATCCACTCTCTACGAGCAGTACTTC
>NA|TRBV28|TRBJ2-7|NA
CASRSGPYEQYF
TGTGCCAGCAGGTCTGGTCCCTACGAGCAGTACTTC
>NA|TRBV18|TRBJ2-6|NA
CASSPRGANVLTF
TGTGCCAGCTCACCACGAGGGGCCAACGTCCTGACTTTC
>NA|TRBV19|TRBJ1-4|NA
CASSLGRNHEKLFF
TGTGCCAGTAGTCTCGGGAGGAACCATGAAAAACTGTTTTTT
>once|TRBV30|TRBJ2-7|TRBD1
CAWSVQGNEQYF
TGTGCCTGGAGTGTACAGGGGAACGAGCAGTACTTC
>NA|TRBV19|TRBJ1-2|NA
CASSINLQGAPDYGYTF
TGTGCCAGTAGTATAAATTTACAGGGCGCCCCGGACTATGGCTACACCTTC